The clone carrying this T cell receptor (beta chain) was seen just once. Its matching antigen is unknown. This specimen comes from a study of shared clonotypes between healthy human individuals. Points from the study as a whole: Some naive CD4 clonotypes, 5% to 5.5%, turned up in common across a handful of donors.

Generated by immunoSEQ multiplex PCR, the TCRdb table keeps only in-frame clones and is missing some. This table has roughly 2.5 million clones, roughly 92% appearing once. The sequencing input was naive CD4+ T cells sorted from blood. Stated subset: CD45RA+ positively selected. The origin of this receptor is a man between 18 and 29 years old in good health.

CDR3 coding DNA: TGTGCCAGCAGACTAGGGACAGCGGGAAACACCATATATTTT. This sequence encodes CASRLGTAGNTIYF. V and J are TRBV11-2 and TRBJ1-3, with TRBD1 identical over 7 bases. The CDR3 is 14 amino acids. J gave up 4 bases and V 6 bases, and 6 bases lay outside the gene matches. Germline V gene data show CDR1 as SGHAT and CDR2 as FQNNGV.